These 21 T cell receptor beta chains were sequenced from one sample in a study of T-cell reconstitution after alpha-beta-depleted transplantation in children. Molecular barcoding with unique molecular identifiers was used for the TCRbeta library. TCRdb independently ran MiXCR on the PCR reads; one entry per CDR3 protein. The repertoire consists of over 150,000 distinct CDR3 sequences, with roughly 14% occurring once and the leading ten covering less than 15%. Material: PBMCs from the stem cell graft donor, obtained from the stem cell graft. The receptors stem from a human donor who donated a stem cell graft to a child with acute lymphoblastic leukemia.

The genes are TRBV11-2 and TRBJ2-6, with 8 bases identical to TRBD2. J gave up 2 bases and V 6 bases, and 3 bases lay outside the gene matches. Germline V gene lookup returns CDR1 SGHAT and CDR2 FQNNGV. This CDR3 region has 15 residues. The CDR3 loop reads CASSPGRAGANVLTF. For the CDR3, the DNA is TGTGCCAGCAGTCCCGGGAGGGCTGGGGCCAACGTCCTGACTTTC.

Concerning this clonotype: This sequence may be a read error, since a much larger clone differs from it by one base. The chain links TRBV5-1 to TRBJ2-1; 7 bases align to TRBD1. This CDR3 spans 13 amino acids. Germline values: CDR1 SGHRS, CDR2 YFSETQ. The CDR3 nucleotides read TGCGCCACCAGCCACGGACAGGTCAATGAGCAGTTCTTC. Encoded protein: CATSHGQVNEQFF.

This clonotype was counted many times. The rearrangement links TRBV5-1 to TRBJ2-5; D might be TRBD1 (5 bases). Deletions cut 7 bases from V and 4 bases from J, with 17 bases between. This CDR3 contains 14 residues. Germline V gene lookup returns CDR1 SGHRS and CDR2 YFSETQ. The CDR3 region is CASAMDQGGETQYF. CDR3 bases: TGCGCCAGCGCGATGGATCAGGGTGGAGAGACCCAGTACTTC.

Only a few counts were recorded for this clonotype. The CDR3 DNA reads TGTGCCAGCAGTCCCCGAAGGGTGGGGGGCGGGAGAAACATTCAGTACTTC. Amino acid sequence: CASSPRRVGGGRNIQYF. The rearrangement uses TRBV12-3 or TRBV12-4 and TRBJ2-4, with TRBD2 as a possible D gene (7 bases). The V end was cut by 5 bases, the J end by 6 bases, with 23 bases between. This CDR3 region has 17 residues.

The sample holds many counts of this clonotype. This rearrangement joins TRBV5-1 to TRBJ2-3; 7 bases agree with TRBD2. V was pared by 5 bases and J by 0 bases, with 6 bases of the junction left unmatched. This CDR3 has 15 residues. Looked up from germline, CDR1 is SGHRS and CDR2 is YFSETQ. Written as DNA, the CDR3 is TGCGCCAGCAGATTTCTAGCGGATAGCACAGATACGCAGTATTTT. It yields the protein CASRFLADSTDTQYF.

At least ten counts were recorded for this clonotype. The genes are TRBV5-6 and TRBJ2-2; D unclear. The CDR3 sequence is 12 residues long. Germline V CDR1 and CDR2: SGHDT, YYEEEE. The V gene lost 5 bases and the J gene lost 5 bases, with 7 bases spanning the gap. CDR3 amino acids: CASSWYTGELFF. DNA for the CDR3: TGTGCCAGCAGTTGGTATACCGGGGAGCTGTTTTTT.

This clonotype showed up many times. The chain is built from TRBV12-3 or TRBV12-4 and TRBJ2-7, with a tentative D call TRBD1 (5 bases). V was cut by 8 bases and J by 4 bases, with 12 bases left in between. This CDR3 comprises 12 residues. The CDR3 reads CASGARYYEQYF. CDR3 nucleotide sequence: TGTGCCAGCGGGGCTCGATATTACGAGCAGTACTTC.

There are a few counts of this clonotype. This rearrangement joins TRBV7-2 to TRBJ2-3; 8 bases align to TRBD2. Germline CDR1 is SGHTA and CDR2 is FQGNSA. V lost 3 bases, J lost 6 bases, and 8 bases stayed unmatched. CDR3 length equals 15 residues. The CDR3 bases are TGTGCCAGCAGCTTGGCGGGAGGAGGTGCTGATACGCAGTATTTT. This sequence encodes CASSLAGGGADTQYF.

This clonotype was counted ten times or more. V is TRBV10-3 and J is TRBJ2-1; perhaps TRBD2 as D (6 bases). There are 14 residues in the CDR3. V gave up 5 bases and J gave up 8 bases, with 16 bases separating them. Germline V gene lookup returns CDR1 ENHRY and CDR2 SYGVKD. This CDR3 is CAISMGEAEDEQFF. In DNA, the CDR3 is TGTGCCATCAGTATGGGGGAGGCCGAGGATGAGCAGTTCTTC.

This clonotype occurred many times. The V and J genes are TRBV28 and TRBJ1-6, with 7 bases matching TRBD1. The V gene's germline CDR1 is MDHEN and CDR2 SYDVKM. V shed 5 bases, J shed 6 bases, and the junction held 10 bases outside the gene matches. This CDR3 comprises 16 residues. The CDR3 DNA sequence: TGTGCCAGCAGTCCTATAACAGGGGATCTTAATTCACCCCTCCACTTT. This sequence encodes CASSPITGDLNSPLHF.

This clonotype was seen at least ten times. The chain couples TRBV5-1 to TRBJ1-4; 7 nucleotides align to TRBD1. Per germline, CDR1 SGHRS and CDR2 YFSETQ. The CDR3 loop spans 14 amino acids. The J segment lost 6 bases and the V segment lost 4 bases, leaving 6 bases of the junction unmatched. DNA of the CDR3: TGCGCCAGCAGCCGGGACAGCACGTATGAAAAACTGTTTTTT. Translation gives CASSRDSTYEKLFF. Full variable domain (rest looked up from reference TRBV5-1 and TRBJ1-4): KAGVTQTPRYLIKTRGQQVTLSCSPISGHRSVSWYQQTPGQGLQFLFEYFSETQRNKGNFPGRFSGRQFSNSRSEMNVSTLELGDSALYLCASSRDSTYEKLFFGSGTQLSVL.

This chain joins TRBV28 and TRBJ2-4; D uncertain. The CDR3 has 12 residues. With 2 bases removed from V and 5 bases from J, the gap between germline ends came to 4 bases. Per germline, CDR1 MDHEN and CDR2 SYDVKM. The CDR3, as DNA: TGTGCCAGCAGTTTACACCAAAACATTCAGTACTTC. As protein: CASSLHQNIQYF.

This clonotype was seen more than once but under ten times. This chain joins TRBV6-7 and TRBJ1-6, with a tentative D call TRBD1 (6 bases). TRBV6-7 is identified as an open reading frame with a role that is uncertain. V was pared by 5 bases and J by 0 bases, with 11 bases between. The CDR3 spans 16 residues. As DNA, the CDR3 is TGTGCCAGCAGTGACCAGGGGAGCTCCTATAATTCACCCCTCCACTTT. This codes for CASSDQGSSYNSPLHF.

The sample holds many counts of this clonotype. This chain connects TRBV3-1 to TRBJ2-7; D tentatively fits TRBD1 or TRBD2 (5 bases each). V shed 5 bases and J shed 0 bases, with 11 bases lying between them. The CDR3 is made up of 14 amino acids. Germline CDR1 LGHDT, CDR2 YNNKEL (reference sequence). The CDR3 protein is CASSDTGGSYEQYF. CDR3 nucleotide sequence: TGTGCCAGCAGCGATACTGGGGGCTCCTACGAGCAGTACTTC.

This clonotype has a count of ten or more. The CDR3 here is CASSLLADNTYEQYF. The CDR3 nucleotides are TGTGCCAGCAGCTTACTAGCGGACAATACCTACGAGCAGTACTTC. The chain combines TRBV7-2 with TRBJ2-7; 7 nucleotides line up with TRBD2. CDR1 and CDR2 (germline): SGHTA, FQGNSA. V shed 2 bases, J shed 2 bases, and the junction held 6 bases outside the gene matches. The CDR3 extends over 15 amino acids.

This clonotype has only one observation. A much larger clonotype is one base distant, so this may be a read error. Here the CDR3 DNA reads TGCAGTGACGACCGACTAGCGGGAGAAAACAATGAGCAGTTCTTC. It codes for CSDDRLAGENNEQFF. This chain joins TRBV20-1 and TRBJ2-1; 12 bases are a match to TRBD2. The CDR3 is made up of 15 amino acids. V shed 7 bases and J 5 bases; nucleotides not matched to a gene: 9. Germline V gene data show CDR1 as DFQATT and CDR2 as SNEGSKA (reference sequence).

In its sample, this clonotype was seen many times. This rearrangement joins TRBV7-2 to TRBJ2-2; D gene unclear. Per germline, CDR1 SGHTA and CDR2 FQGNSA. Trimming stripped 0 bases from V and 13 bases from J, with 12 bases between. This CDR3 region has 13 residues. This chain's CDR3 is CASSLAGNNRLFF. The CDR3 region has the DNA TGTGCCAGCAGCTTAGCGGGTAACAACAGGCTGTTTTTT.

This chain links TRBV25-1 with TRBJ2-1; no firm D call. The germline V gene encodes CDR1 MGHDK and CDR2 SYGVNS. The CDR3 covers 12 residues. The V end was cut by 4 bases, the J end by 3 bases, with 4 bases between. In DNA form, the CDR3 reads TGTGCCAGCAGTGCGAACTACAATGAGCAGTTCTTC. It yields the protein CASSANYNEQFF.

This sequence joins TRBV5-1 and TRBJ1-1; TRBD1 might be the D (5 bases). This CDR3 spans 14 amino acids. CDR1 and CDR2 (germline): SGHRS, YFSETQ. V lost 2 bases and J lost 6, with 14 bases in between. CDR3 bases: TGCGCCAGCAGCTTCACCCCAGGGCACGCTGAAGCTTTCTTT. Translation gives CASSFTPGHAEAFF. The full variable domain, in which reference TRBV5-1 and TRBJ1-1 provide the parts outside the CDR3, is KAGVTQTPRYLIKTRGQQVTLSCSPISGHRSVSWYQQTPGQGLQFLFEYFSETQRNKGNFPGRFSGRQFSNSRSEMNVSTLELGDSALYLCASSFTPGHAEAFFGQGTRLTVV.

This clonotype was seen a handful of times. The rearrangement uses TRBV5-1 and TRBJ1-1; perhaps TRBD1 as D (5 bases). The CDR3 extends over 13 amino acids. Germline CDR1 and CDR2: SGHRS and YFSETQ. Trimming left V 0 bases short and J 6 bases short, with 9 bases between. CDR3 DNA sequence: TGCGCCAGCAGCTTGGATCGGGGGGCTGAAGCTTTCTTT. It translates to CASSLDRGAEAFF.

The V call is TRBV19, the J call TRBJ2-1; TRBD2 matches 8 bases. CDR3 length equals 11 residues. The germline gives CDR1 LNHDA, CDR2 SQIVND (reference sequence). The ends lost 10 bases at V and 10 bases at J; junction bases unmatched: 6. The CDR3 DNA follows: TGTGCCAACATAAGCGGGGGAGAGCAGTTCTTC. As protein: CANISGGEQFF.